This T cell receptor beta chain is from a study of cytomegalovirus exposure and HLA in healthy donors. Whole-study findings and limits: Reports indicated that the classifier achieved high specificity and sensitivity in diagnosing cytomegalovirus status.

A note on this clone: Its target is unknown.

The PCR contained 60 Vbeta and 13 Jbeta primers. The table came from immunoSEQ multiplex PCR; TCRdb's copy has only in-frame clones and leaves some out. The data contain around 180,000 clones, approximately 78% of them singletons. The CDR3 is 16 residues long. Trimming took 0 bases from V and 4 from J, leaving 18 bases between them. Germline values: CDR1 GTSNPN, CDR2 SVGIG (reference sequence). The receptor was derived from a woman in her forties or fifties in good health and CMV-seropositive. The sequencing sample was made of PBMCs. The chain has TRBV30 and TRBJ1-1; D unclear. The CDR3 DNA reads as TGTGCCTGGAGTGTACGTGGAGGGAGGGTGGGCACTGAAGCTTTCTTT. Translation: CAWSVRGGRVGTEAFF.